What follows is one T cell receptor (beta chain) and its context. Its antigen is not yet known. Base quality data are lacking; no much larger clone is found one base away. These data originate in a study of PD-1 blockade in classical Hodgkin lymphoma (dated by TCRdb to the early 2020s). For the study in its entirety: Nivolumab dosing was 3 mg/kg intravenously every 2 weeks, continuing until either disease progression or unacceptable toxicity. A peripheral blood immune signature of response to PD-1 blockade in classical Hodgkin lymphoma was defined using TCR beta sequencing and CyTOF.

The time point label for this specimen denotes: cycle 4 day 1 (C4D1), after less than 7 weeks of nivolumab. All trial patients had relapsed after autologous stem cell transplantation, with cohorts A, B and C differing in prior brentuximab vedotin exposure. The trial cohort comprised some 60 patients with relapsed/refractory classical Hodgkin lymphoma whose best overall responses were complete response, partial response or progressive disease. In the multi-cohort phase II CheckMate 205 trial, trial patients received single-agent nivolumab. An independent review committee assessed best overall response by applying the 2007 International Working Group response criteria. Trial PBMCs were obtained immediately prior to nivolumab initiation (C1D1) and on therapy at cycle 2 day 1 and cycle 4 day 1. Peripheral blood was collected in 8 mL Vacutainer Cell Preparation Tubes, from which PBMCs were isolated by centrifugation and then cryopreserved.

The paper as a whole reports these results and caveats: Baseline TCR diversity was reported as lower in newly diagnosed patients than in healthy donors, and lower still in relapsed/refractory patients. Trial patients with a complete response had baseline diversity similar to that of newly diagnosed patients, while partial responders and progressors had significantly lower diversity. A significant rise by C4D1 was seen in CD4+ but not CD8+ TCR diversity (p=0.0027 vs p=0.16), with the rise being most apparent in complete responders (p=0.02). The study was limited to a single clinical trial cohort, and causes of repertoire differences, possibly disease activity or prior therapy, remained undefined. Patients starting nivolumab less than 1 year after ASCT had lower diversity and were excluded from later analyses to avoid confounding by immune reconstitution.

The CDR3 spans 19 residues, from the cysteine through the phenylalanine. The entry retains the CDR3 DNA only, 57 bases that are in frame from base 1. V ends up 3 bases short and J 5 bases short, with an unmatched junction base count of 11. The Qiagen DNeasy kit was used to extract genomic DNA both from unsorted PBMCs and from the negatively selected CD4+ and CD8+ fractions. TCR beta CDR3 regions were amplified by immunoSEQ multiplex PCR using primers annealing to V and J segments. A synthetic immune receptor repertoire was used to minimize amplification bias, and any remaining bias was removed computationally after sequencing. In the paper's pipeline: Repertoire diversity was quantified as the Shannon entropy index using custom Python scripts. Unsorted, CD4+ and CD8+ repertoires were analyzed separately, except in combined analyses where CD4+ and CD8+ sequences were merged in silico. Clonal expansion was defined as a frequency increase of at least 2-fold after treatment compared with C1D1, and clones undetected at baseline were assigned a pseudocount of 0.5. Clones with 0 or 1 copy at C1D1 were classified as singleton clones, and clones with 2 or more copies were classified as non-singleton clones. By matching protein sequences in sorted samples from the same patient, clones expanded in unsorted samples were annotated as CD4+, CD8+ or unknown. Diversity changes from C1D1 to C4D1 were tested in paired samples using Wilcoxon tests. TCRdb retrieved this table from immuneACCESS and kept in-frame rearrangements only. Not all clones are present; in checked studies, unresolved V genes account for under half, and no reason is known for the remainder. V, J and clone size derive from that table, while D and trimming were established from the DNA sequence. Here the sample has over 8,000 clones; around nine tenths occur a single time. Roughly 20% of the sample is taken by the ten largest.

The sequence links TRBV23-1 to TRBJ2-3, and 16 bases in between align with TRBD2. TRBV23-1 is treated as an ORF (open reading frame) with a function not yet certain. Specimen: peripheral blood mononuclear cells (PBMCs), collected before the fourth cycle of nivolumab. This sequence originates from a human donor with classical Hodgkin lymphoma. At the DNA level, the sequence is TGCGCCAGCAGTCAGCTGCCGGGACTAGCGGGGGGGCAGGGAGATACGCAGTATTTT. The resulting protein is CASSQLPGLAGGQGDTQYF.